The 3 T cell receptor beta chains given below trace back to one sample, sequenced in a study of T-cell reconstitution after alpha-beta-depleted transplantation in children. For TCRbeta, the library was prepared with unique molecular identifiers. TCRdb processed the PCR reads anew with MiXCR; each CDR3 protein has one entry. Of approximately 240,000 distinct CDR3 sequences listed, approximately 10% were seen once; the top ten hold approximately 30%. The sample here was PBMCs, taken before TCRalphabeta/CD19-depleted stem cell transplant. Receptor source: a child younger than two with acute myeloid leukemia, due to receive a stem cell transplant.

As to this clonotype: A much larger clone differs by one base, so this may be a read error. The J gene is TRBJ1-2, the V gene TRBV10-3; D unresolved. V shed 6 bases and J shed 0 bases, with 2 bases lying between them. The CDR3 covers 11 residues. Germline CDR1 reads ENHRY; CDR2 reads SYGVKD. CDR3 DNA: TGTGCCATCAGGACTAACTATGGCTACACCTTC. This gives the protein CAIRTNYGYTF.

This clonotype was seen many times. The chain combines TRBV29-1 with TRBJ1-2; D not resolved. Germline V gives CDR1 SQVTM, CDR2 ANQGSEA. Trimming left V 2 bases short and J 7 bases short, with 5 bases between. The CDR3 has 10 amino acids. The chain's CDR3 is CSVEQGGYTF. As DNA, the CDR3 is TGCAGCGTTGAACAAGGTGGCTACACCTTC.

This rearrangement joins TRBV6-1 to TRBJ1-1; tentative D call: TRBD1 (5 bases). CDR1 and CDR2 (germline): MNHNS, SASEGT. The length of the CDR3 is 15 residues. V lost 5 bases to trimming and J lost 3 bases, with 16 bases between them. The CDR3 DNA sequence: TGTGCCAGCAGTCTCGCCGGGGCGCAGGACACTGAAGCTTTCTTT. Amino acids: CASSLAGAQDTEAFF.